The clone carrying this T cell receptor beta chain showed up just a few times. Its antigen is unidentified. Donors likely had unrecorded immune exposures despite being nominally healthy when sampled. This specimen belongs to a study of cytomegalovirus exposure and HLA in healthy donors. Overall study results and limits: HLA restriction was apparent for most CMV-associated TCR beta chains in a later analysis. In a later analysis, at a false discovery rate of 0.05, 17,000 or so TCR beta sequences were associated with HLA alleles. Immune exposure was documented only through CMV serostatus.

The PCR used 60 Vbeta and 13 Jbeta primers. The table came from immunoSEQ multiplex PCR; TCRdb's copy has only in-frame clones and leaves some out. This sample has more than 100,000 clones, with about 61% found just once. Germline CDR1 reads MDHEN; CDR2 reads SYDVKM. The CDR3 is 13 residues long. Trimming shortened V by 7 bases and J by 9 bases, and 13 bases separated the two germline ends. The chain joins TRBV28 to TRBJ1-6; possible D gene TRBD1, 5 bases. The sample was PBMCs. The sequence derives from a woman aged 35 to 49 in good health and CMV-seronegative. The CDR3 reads CASKGEAPSPLHF. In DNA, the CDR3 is TGTGCCAGCAAAGGGGAAGCGCCTTCACCCCTCCACTTT.